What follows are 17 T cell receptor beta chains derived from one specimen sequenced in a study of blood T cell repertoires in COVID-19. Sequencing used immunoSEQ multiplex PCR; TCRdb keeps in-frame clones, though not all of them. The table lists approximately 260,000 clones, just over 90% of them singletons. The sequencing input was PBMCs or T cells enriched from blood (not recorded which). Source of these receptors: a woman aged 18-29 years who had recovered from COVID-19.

As DNA, the CDR3 is TGTGCCAGCAGTCCATGGACTATTCAAGAGACCCAGTACTTC. Its translation: CASSPWTIQETQYF. The chain links TRBV6-5 to TRBJ2-5; TRBD2 might be the D (6 bases). The germline gives CDR1 MNHEY, CDR2 SVGAGI. The CDR3 covers 14 residues. Trimming pared 5 bases from V and 2 bases from J, leaving 12 bases between.

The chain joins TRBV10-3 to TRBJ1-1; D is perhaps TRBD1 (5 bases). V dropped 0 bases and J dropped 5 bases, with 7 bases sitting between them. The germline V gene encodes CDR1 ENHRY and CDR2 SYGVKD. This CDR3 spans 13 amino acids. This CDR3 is CAISESGGTEAFF. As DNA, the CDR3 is TGTGCCATCAGTGAGTCCGGGGGAACTGAAGCTTTCTTT.

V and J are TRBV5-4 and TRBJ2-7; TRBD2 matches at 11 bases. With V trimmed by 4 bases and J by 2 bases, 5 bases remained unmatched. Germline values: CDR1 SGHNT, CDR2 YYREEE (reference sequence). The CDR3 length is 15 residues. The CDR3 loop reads CASSELAGGTYEQYF. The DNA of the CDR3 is TGTGCCAGCAGCGAGTTAGCGGGAGGGACCTACGAGCAGTACTTC.

The CDR3 spells CAVKKTDKSYEQYF. Written as DNA, the CDR3 is TGCGCCGTTAAAAAGACTGATAAGTCCTACGAGCAGTACTTC. The chain carries TRBV5-1 and TRBJ2-7; no firm D call. Germline-derived CDR1 and CDR2 are SGHRS and YFSETQ. The V gene lost 10 bases and the J gene lost 1 base, with 18 bases spanning the gap. CDR3 length equals 14 residues.

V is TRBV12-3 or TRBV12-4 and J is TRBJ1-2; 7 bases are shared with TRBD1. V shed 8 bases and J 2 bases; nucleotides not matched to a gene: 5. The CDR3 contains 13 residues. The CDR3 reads CASELRGNYGYTF. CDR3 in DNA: TGTGCCAGCGAACTCAGGGGGAACTATGGCTACACCTTC.

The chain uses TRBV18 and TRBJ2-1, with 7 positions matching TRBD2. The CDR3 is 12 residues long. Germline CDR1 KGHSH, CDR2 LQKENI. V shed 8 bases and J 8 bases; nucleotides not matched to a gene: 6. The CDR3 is CASAGVGDEQFF. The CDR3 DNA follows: TGTGCCAGCGCGGGGGTAGGGGATGAGCAGTTCTTC. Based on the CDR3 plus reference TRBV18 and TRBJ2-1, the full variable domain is NAGVMQNPRHLVRRRGQEARLRCSPMKGHSHVYWYRQLPEEGLKFMVYLQKENIIDESGMPKERFSAEFPKEGPSILRIQQVVRGDSAAYFCASAGVGDEQFFGPGTRLTVL.

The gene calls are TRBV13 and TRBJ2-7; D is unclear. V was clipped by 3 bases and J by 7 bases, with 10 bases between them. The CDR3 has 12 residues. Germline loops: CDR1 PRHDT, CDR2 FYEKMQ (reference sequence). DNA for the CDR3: TGTGCCAGCAGCTTGGGTGAGAGGGAGCAGTACTTC. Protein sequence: CASSLGEREQYF. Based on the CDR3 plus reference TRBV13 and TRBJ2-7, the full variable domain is AAGVIQSPRHLIKEKRETATLKCYPIPRHDTVYWYQQGPGQDPQFLISFYEKMQSDKGSIPDRFSAQQFSDYHSELNMSSLELGDSALYFCASSLGEREQYFGPGTRLTVT.

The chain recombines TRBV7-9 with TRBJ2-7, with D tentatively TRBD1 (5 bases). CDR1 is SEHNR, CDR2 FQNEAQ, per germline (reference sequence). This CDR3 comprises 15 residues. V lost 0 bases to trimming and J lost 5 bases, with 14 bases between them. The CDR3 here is CASSLAQGYIDEQYF. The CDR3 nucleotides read TGTGCCAGCAGCTTAGCTCAGGGCTATATCGACGAGCAGTACTTC.

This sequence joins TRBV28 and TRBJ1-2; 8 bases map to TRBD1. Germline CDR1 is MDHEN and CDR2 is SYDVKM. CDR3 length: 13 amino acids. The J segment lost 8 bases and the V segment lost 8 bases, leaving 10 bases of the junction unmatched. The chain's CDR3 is CASRNPGGAGYTF. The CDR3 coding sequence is TGTGCCAGCCGCAATCCAGGGGGCGCGGGCTACACCTTC.

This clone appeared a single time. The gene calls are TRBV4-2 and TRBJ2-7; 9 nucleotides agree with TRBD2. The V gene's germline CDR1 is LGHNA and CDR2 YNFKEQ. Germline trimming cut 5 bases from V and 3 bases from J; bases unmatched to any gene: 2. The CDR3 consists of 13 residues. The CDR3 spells CASSAGGFYEQYF. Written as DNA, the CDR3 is TGTGCCAGCAGCGCGGGAGGGTTCTACGAGCAGTACTTC.

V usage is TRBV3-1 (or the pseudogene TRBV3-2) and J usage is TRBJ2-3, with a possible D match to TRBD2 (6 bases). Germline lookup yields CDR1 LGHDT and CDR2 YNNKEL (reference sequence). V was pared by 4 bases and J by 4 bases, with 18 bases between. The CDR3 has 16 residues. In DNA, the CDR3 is TGTGCCAGCAGCCGCACTAGCCCAGAGATTGCAGATACGCAGTATTTT. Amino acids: CASSRTSPEIADTQYF.

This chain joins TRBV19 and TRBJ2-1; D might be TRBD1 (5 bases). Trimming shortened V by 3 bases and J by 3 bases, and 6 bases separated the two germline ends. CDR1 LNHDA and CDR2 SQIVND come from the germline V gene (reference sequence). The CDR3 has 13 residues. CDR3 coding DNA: TGTGCCAGTAGTATGGGGCACTACAATGAGCAGTTCTTC. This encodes CASSMGHYNEQFF.

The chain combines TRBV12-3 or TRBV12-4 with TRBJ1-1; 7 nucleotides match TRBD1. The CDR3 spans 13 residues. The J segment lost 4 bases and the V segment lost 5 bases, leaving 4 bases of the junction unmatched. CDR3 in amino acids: CASSDRAGTEAFF. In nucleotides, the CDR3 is TGTGCCAGCAGTGACAGGGCTGGCACTGAAGCTTTCTTT.

CDR3 protein: CATSAGGLREQFF. CDR3 sequence (DNA): TGTGCCACCTCAGCGGGGGGGTTAAGGGAGCAGTTCTTC. The chain recombines TRBV15 with TRBJ2-1; TRBD2 matches at 10 bases. The germline gives CDR1 LNHNV, CDR2 YYDKDF (reference sequence). The CDR3 spans 13 residues. J was trimmed by 10 bases and V by 8 bases; bases with no gene match: 8.

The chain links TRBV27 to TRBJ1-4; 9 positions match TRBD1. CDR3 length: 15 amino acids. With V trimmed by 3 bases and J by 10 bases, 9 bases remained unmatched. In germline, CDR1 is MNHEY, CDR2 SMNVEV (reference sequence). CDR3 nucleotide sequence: TGTGCCAGCAGTTTCGAAAACAGGGGGCGTGGAAAACTGTTTTTT. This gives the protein CASSFENRGRGKLFF.

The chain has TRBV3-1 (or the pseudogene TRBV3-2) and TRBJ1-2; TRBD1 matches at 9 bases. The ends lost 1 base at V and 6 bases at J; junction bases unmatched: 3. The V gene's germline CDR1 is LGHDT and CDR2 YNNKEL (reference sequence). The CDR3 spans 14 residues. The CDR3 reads CASSQAQGAHGYTF. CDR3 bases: TGTGCCAGCAGCCAAGCACAGGGGGCTCATGGCTACACCTTC.

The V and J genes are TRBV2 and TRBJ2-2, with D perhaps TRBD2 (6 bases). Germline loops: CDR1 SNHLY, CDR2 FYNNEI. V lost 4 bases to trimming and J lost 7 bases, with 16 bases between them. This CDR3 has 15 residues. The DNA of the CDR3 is TGTGCCAGCAGTGTGTTCGGGAGAGGTGGCGGGGAGCTGTTTTTT. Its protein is CASSVFGRGGGELFF.